This TCR beta chain originates from a study of T cell responses to AZD1222 COVID-19 vaccine. Across the whole study: Second-dose groups at about 4 or about 12 weeks were pooled. Broader study findings: Baseline serostatus was positive in only a handful of AZD1222 recipients. Clonal diversity was possibly underestimated, and white British individuals and females predominated among donors. Repertoires in all cases were sampled only once the peak T cell response had passed.

Sequencing used immunoSEQ multiplex PCR; TCRdb keeps in-frame clones, though not all of them. The table has some 96,000 clones, about 85% seen once; the top ten hold 1.8%. V lost 2 bases to trimming and J lost 1 base, with 14 bases between them. The CDR3 runs 16 residues. Germline V gene sequence: CDR1 MNHEY, CDR2 SVGEGT. As for this clone: Its antigen is unidentified.

The origin of this receptor is an adult in good health. The rearrangement joins TRBV6-2 or TRBV6-3 to TRBJ1-2, with a tentative D call TRBD1 (6 bases). Here the sequenced sample was peripheral blood, taken on day 0 of AZD1222 vaccination. The chain's CDR3 is CASSYPRTAFNYGYTF. For the CDR3, the DNA is TGTGCCAGCAGTTACCCCAGGACAGCTTTTAACTATGGCTACACCTTC.